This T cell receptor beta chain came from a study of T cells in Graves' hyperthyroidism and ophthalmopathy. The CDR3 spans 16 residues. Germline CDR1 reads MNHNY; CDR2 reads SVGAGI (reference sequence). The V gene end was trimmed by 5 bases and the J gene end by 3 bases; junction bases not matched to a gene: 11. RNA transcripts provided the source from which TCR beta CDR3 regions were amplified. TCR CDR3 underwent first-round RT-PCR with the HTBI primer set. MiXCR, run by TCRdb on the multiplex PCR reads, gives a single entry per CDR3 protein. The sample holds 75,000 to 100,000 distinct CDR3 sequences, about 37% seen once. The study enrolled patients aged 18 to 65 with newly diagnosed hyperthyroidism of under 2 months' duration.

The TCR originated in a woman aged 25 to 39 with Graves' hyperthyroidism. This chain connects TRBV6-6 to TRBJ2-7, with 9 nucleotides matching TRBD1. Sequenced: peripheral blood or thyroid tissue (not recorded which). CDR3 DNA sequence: TGTGCCAGCAGTAAGACAGGGGGGACGAGCCTCTACGAGCAGTACTTC. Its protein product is CASSKTGGTSLYEQYF.